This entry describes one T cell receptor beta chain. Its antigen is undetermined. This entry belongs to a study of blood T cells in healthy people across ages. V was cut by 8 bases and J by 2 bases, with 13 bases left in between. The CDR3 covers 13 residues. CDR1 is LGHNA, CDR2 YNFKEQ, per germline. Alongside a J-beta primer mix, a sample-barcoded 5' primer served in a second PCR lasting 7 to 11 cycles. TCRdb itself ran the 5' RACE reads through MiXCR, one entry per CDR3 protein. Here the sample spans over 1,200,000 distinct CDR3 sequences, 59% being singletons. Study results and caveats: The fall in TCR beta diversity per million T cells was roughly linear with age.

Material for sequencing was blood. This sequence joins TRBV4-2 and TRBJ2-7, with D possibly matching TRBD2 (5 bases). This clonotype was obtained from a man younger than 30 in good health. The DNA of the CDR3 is TGTGCCAGCGCACCCAGCGGAACCTACGAGCAGTACTTC. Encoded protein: CASAPSGTYEQYF.